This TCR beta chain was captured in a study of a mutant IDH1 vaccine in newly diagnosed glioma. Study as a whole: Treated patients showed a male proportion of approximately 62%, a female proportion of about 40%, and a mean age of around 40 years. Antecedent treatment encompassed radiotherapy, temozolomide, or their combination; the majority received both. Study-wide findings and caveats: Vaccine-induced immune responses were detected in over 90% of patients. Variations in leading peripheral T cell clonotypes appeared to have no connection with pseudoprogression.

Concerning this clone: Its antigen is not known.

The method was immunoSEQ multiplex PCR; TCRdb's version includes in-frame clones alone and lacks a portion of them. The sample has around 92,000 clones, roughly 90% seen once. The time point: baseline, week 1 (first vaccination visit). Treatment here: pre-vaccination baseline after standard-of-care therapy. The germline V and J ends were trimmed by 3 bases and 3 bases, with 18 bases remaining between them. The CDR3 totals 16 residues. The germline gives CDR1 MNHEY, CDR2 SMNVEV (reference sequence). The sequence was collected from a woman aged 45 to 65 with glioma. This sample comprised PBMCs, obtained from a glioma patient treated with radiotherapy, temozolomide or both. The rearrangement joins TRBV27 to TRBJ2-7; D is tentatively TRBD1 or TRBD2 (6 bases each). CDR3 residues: CASSFLGGVSFYEQYF. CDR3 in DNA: TGTGCCAGCAGTTTTCTGGGGGGCGTATCTTTCTACGAGCAGTACTTC.